This TCR beta chain was documented in a study of cytomegalovirus exposure and HLA in healthy donors. Trimming removed 3 bases at V and 1 base at J, with 10 bases between. CDR3 size: 16 residues. In germline, CDR1 is SNHLY, CDR2 FYNNEI. Study results and caveats: Most TCR sequences were rare, but some public TCRs occurred in many donors.

Measured with immunoSEQ multiplex PCR; TCRdb has only the in-frame clones, and not every one. Seen here are some 110,000 clones, 88% observed once, and the top ten hold nearly 4.5%. With respect to this clone: Its antigen is unknown.

V gene TRBV2 combines with J gene TRBJ1-6; TRBD1 might be the D (5 bases). Input material: PBMCs. The TCR comes from a man aged 18 to 29 in good health and CMV-seropositive. CDR3 DNA: TGTGCCAGCAGTGATGGTAGGGGTTCCTATAATTCACCCCTCCACTTT. Its translation is CASSDGRGSYNSPLHF. Full variable domain (outside the CDR3, taken from reference TRBV2 and TRBJ1-6): EPEVTQTPSHQVTQMGQEVILRCVPISNHLYFYWYRQILGQKVEFLVSFYNNEISEKSEIFDDQFSVERPDGSNFTLKIRSTKLEDSAMYFCASSDGRGSYNSPLHFGNGTRLTVT.